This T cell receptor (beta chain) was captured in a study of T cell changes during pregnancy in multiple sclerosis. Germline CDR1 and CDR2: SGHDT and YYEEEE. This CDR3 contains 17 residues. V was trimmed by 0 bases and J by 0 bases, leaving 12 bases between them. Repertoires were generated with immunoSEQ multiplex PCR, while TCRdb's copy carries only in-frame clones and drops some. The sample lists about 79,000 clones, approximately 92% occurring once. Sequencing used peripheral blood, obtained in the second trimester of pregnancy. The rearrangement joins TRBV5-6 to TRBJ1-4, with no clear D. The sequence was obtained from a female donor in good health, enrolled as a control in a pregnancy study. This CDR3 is CASSLARLLATNEKLFF. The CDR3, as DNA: TGTGCCAGCAGCTTGGCGCGGCTACTTGCAACTAATGAAAAACTGTTTTTT. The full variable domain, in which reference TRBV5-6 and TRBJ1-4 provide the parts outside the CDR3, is DAGVTQSPTHLIKTRGQQVTLRCSPKSGHDTVSWYQQALGQGPQFIFQYYEEEERQRGNFPDRFSGHQFPNYSSELNVNALLLGDSALYLCASSLARLLATNEKLFFGSGTQLSVL.